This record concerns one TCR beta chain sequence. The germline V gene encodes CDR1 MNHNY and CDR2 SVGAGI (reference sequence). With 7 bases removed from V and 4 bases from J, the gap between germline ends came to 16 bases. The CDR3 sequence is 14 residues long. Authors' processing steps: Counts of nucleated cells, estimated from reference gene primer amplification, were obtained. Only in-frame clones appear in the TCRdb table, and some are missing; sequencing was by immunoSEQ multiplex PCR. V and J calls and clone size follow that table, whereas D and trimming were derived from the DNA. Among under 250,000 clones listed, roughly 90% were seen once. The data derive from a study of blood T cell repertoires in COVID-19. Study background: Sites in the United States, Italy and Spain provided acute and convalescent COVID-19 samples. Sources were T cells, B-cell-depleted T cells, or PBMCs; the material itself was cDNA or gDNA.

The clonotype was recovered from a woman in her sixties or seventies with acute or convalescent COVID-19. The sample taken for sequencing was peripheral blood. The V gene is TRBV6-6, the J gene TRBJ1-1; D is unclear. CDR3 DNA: TGTGCCAGCACCTTAATCGGGGAGGGCACTGAAGCTTTCTTT. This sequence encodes CASTLIGEGTEAFF.